This T cell receptor (beta chain) was retrieved from a study of blood T cell repertoires in COVID-19. Study information: Spain, Italy and the United States supplied samples that represented acute and convalescent COVID-19. Sources were T cells, B-cell-depleted T cells, or PBMCs; the material itself was cDNA or gDNA.

Under the authors' procedure: By means of reference gene primer amplification, nucleated cell counts were estimated. This table comes from immunoSEQ multiplex PCR, and its TCRdb copy is limited to in-frame clones, with some not included. That table supplies the V and J calls and clone size; D and trimming were determined from the DNA. The sample records approximately 400,000 clones, more than 70% being singletons. Per germline, CDR1 SGHRS and CDR2 YFSETQ. The V gene end was trimmed by 0 bases and the J gene end by 10 bases; junction bases not matched to a gene: 9. The CDR3 sequence is 16 residues long. The Seattle patients, enrolled during active infection, were followed longitudinally.

The V call is TRBV5-1, the J call TRBJ1-6; 8 bases match TRBD1. The sample taken for sequencing was peripheral blood. This clonotype originated in a woman aged 45-65 years with COVID-19, enrolled during active disease. CDR3 nucleotides: TGCGCCAGCAGCTTGGTAGAGGGCAGGGGGCGGTCACCCCTCCACTTT. As protein: CASSLVEGRGRSPLHF.